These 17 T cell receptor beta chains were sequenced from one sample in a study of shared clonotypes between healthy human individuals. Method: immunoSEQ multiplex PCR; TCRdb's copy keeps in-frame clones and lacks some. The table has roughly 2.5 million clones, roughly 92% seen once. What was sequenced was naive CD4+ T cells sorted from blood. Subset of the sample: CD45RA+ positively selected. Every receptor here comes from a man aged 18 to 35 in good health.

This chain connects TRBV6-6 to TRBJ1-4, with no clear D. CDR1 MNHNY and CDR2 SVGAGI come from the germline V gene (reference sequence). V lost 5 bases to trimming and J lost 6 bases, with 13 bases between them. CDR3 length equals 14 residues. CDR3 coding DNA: TGTGCCAGCAGTCGAAATCTCGGGGATGAAAAACTGTTTTTT. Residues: CASSRNLGDEKLFF.

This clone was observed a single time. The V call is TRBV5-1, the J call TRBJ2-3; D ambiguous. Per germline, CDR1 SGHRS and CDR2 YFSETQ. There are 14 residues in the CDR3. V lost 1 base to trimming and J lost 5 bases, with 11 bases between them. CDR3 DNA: TGCGCCAGCAGCTTGACAACATCTGTAGATACGCAGTATTTT. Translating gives CASSLTTSVDTQYF.

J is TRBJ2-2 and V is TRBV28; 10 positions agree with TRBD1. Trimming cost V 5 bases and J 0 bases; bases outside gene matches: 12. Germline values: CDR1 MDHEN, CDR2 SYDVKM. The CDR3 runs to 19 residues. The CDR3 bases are TGTGCCAGCAGTCCCCTCTACCGGGACAGGGGTACGAACACCGGGGAGCTGTTTTTT. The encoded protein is CASSPLYRDRGTNTGELFF.

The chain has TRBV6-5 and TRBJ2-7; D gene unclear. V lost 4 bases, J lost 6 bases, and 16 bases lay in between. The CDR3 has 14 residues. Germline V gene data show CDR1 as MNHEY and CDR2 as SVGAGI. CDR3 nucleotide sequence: TGTGCCAGCAGTTTTGGCCAGATCAGTTCCGAGCAGTACTTC. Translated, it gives CASSFGQISSEQYF.

The CDR3 spells CASLIHTSYEQYF. In DNA form, the CDR3 reads TGTGCCAGCTTGATCCACACATCCTACGAGCAGTACTTC. The chain couples TRBV27 to TRBJ2-7; unclear D gene. This CDR3 is 13 amino acids long. Germline loops: CDR1 MNHEY, CDR2 SMNVEV (reference sequence). V lost 8 bases and J lost 1, with 12 bases in between.

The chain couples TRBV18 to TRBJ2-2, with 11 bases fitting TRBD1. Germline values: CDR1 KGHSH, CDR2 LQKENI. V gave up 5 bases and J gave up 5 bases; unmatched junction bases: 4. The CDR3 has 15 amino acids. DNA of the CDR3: TGTGCCAGCTCATCAGGACAGGGGGCAACCGGGGAGCTGTTTTTT. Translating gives CASSSGQGATGELFF.

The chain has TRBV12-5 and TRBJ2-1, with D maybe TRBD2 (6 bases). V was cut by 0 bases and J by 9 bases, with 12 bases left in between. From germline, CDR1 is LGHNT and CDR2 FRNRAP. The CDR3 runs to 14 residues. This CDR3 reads CASGLVPEGSEQFF. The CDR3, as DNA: TGTGCTAGTGGTTTGGTACCGGAGGGCAGTGAGCAGTTCTTC.

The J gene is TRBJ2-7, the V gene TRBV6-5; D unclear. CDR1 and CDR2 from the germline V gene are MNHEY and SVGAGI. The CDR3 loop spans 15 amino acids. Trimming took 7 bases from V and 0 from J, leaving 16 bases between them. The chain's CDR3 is CASISRSSLSYEQYF. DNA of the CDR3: TGTGCCAGCATATCTCGCAGCTCACTCTCCTACGAGCAGTACTTC.

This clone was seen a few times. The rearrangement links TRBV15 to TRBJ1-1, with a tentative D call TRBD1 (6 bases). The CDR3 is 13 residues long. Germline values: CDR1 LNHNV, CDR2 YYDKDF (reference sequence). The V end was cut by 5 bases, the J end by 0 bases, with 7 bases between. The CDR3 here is CATSGDMNTEAFF. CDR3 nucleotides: TGTGCCACCAGCGGGGACATGAACACTGAAGCTTTCTTT.

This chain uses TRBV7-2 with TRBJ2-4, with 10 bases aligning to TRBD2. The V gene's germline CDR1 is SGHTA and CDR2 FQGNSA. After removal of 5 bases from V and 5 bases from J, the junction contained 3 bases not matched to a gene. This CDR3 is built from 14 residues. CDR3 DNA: TGTGCCAGCAGCACCGGACTAGCGGAAAACATTCAGTACTTC. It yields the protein CASSTGLAENIQYF.

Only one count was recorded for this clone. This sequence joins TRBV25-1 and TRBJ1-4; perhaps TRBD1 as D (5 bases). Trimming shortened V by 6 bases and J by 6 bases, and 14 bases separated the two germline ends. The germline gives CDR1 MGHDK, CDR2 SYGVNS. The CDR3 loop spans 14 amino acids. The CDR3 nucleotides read TGTGCCAGCAGGCAGCCGGGACCCCATGAAAAACTGTTTTTT. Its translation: CASRQPGPHEKLFF.

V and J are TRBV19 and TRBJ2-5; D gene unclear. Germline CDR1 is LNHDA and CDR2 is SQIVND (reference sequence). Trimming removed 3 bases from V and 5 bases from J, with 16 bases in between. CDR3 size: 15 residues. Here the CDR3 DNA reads TGTGCCAGTAGTATGTTTCCCCCTTCTTCGGAGACCCAGTACTTC. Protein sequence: CASSMFPPSSETQYF.

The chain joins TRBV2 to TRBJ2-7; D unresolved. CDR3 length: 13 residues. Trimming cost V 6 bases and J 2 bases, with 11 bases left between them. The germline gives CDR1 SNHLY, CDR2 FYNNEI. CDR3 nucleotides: TGTGCCAGCAGAGGATCGGCGGCCTACGAGCAGTACTTC. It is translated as CASRGSAAYEQYF. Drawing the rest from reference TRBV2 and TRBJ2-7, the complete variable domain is EPEVTQTPSHQVTQMGQEVILRCVPISNHLYFYWYRQILGQKVEFLVSFYNNEISEKSEIFDDQFSVERPDGSNFTLKIRSTKLEDSAMYFCASRGSAAYEQYFGPGTRLTVT.

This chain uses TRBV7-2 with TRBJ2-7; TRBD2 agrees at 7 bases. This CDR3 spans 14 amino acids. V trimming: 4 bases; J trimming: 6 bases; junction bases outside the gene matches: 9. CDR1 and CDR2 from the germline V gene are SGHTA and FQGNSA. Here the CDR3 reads CASSSSHPGGEQYF. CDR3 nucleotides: TGTGCCAGCAGCTCCTCCCATCCGGGAGGCGAGCAGTACTTC.

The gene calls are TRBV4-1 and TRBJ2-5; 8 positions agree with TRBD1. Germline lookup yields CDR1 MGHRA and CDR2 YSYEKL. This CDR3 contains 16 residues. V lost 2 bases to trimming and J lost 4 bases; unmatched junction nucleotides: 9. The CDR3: CASSQTDRGLGETQYF. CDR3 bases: TGCGCCAGCAGCCAAACCGACAGGGGTTTAGGAGAGACCCAGTACTTC.

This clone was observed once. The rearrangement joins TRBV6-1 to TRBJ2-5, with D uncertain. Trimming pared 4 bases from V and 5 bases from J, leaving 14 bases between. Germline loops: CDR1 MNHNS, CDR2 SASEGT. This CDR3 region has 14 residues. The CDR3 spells CASSARTGPETQYF. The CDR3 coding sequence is TGTGCCAGCAGTGCGCGGACGGGCCCGGAGACCCAGTACTTC.

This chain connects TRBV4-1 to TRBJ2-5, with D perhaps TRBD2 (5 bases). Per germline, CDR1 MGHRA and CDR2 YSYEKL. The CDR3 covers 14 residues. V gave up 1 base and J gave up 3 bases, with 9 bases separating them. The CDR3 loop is CASSQGNGKETQYF. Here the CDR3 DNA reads TGCGCCAGCAGCCAAGGGAACGGGAAAGAGACCCAGTACTTC.